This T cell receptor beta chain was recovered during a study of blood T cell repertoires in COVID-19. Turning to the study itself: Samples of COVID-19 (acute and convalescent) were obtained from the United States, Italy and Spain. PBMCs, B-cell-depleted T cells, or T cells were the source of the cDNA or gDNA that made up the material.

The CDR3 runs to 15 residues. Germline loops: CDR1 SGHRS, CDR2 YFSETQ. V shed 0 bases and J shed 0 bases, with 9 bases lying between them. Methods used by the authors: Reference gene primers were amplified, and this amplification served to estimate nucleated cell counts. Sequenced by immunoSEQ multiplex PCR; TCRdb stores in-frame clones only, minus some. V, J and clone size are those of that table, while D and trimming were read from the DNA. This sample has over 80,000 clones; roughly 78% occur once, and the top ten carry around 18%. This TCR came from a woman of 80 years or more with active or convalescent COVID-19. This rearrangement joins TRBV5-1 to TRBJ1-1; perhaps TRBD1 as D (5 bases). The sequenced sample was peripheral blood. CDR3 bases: TGCGCCAGCAGCTTGGGGGGCAGCATGAACACTGAAGCTTTCTTT. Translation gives CASSLGGSMNTEAFF.